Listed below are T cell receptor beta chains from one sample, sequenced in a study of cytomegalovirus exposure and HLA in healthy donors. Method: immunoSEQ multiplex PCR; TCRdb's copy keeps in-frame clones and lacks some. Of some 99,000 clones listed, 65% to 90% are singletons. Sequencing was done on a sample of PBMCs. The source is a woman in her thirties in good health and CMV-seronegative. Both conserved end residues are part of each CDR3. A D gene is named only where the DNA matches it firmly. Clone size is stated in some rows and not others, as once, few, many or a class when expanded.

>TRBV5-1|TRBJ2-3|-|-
TGCGCCAGCAGCTACTCCGGGACTTTAGAGTGGGATACGCAGTATTTT
CASSYSGTLEWDTQYF
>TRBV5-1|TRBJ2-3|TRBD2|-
TGCGCCAGCAGCTTGGTAGCGGGAACCACAGATACGCAGTATTTT
CASSLVAGTTDTQYF
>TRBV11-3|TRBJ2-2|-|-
TGTGCCAGCAGCTCCTTACAGAACACCGGGGAGCTGTTTTTT
CASSSLQNTGELFF
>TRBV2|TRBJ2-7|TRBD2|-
TGTGCCAGTAGGCGAACTAGCGGGATCTCCTACGAGCAGTACTTC
CASRRTSGISYEQYF
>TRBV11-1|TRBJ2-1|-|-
TGTGCCAGCAGCTTAACGAATAGCTACAATGAGCAGTTCTTC
CASSLTNSYNEQFF
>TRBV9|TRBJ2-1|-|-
TGTGCCAGCAGCCCCCCCCGCGGGACCTACAATGAGCAGTTCTTC
CASSPPRGTYNEQFF
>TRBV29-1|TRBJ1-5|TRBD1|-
TGCAGCGTTATTACCGACAGGGACCACAATCAGCCCCAGCATTTT
CSVITDRDHNQPQHF
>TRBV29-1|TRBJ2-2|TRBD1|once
TGCAGCGTCTGGGACAGGAACACCGGGGAGCTGTTTTTT
CSVWDRNTGELFF
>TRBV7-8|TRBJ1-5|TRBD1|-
TGTGCCAGCAGCTTAGGCACAGGGGGGTTGGAGCCCCAGCATTTT
CASSLGTGGLEPQHF
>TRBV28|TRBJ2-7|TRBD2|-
TGTGCCAGCAGTTTACTCCCCGGGACTAGCGGGTACTCCTACGAGCAGTACTTC
CASSLLPGTSGYSYEQYF
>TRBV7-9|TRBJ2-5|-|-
TGTGCCAGCAGCTCCCCCTACAGGGAAGGAGAGACCCAGTACTTC
CASSSPYREGETQYF
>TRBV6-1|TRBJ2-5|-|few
TGTGCCAGCGGACGAGGGTTGGGAGAGACCCAGTACTTC
CASGRGLGETQYF
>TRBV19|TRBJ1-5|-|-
TGTGCCAGTAGTGCAGGGGTTAATCAGCCCCAGCATTTT
CASSAGVNQPQHF
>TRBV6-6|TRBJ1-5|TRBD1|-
TGTGCCAGCAGCCCCAGCGGACAGGGTAAGCAGCCCCAGCATTTT
CASSPSGQGKQPQHF
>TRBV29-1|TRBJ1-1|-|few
TGCAGCGTTGAGCCGGGTAACACTGAAGCTTTCTTT
CSVEPGNTEAFF
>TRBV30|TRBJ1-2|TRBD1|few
TGTGCCTGGAGTATACAGGGGAACTATGGCTACACCTTC
CAWSIQGNYGYTF
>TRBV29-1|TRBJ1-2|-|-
TGCAGCGTTGTCGTCGGCTATGGCTACACCTTC
CSVVVGYGYTF
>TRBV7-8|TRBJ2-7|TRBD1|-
TGTGCCGCCCAAAGAGGGACAGGGGATCACGAGCAGTACTTC
CAAQRGTGDHEQYF
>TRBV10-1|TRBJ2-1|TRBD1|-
TGCGCCAGCAGGGGCCCTCCGGGACAGGGTAATAATGAGCAGTTCTTC
CASRGPPGQGNNEQFF
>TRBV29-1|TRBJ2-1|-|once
TGCAGCGTCCAAGGCGGAGTTAATGAGCAGTTCTTC
CSVQGGVNEQFF
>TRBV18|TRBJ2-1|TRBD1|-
TGTGCCAGCTCGCCAACAGGGGGCCGCTCCTACAATGAGCAGTTCTTC
CASSPTGGRSYNEQFF
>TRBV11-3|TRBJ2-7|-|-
TGTGCCAGCAGCTCTCCCCCCGGGTACGAGCAGTACTTC
CASSSPPGYEQYF
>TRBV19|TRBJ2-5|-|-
TGTGCCAGTAGTTTTACTAGTCGGGGCCAAGAGACCCAGTACTTC
CASSFTSRGQETQYF
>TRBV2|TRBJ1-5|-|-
TGTGCCAGCAGTGAAGCCCAGGGGAATCAGCCCCAGCATTTT
CASSEAQGNQPQHF
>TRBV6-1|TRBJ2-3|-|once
TGTGCCAGCATGGATACTAGACGGTCGGATACGCAGTATTTT
CASMDTRRSDTQYF
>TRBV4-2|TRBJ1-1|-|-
TGTGCCAGCAGCGCGGGGTTCCGTGTGATGAACACTGAAGCTTTCTTT
CASSAGFRVMNTEAFF
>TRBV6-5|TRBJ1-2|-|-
TGTGCCAGCGGAGCAGGGTATAGCTATGGCTACACCTTC
CASGAGYSYGYTF
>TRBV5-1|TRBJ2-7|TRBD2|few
TGCGCCAGCAGACCGACTAGCGGGAACTCCGAGCAGTACTTC
CASRPTSGNSEQYF
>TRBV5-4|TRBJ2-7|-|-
TGTGCCAGCGGCCTTTGGGGAGTTGATCGTGTGGAGCAGTACTTC
CASGLWGVDRVEQYF
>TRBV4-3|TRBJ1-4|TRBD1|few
TGCGCCAGCAGCCAGACGACAGGGACTAATGAAAAACTGTTTTTT
CASSQTTGTNEKLFF
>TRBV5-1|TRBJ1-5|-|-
TGCGCCAGCAGCTTGGAACATTATAGCAATCAGCCCCAGCATTTT
CASSLEHYSNQPQHF
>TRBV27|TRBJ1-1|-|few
TGTGCCAGCAGTTCCAGGGCGGTAAACACTGAAGCTTTCTTT
CASSSRAVNTEAFF
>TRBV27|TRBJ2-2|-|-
TGTGCCAGCAGTCAATGGACAGCATCGAACACCGGGGAGCTGTTTTTT
CASSQWTASNTGELFF
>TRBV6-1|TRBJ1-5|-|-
TGTGCCAGCCGGGCAGTTTGGACAGGCAATCAGCCCCAGCATTTT
CASRAVWTGNQPQHF
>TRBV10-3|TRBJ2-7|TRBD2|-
TGTGCCATCAGTGGTGAGCGGGAGGGGGGAACAAGCTCCTACGAGCAGTACTTC
CAISGEREGGTSSYEQYF
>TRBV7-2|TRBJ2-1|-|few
TGTGCCAGCAGCTTAGCTAGCGACAATGAGCAGTTCTTC
CASSLASDNEQFF
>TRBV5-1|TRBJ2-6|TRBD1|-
TGCGCCAGCAGCTTGCTCGGACAGGGGGCTGGGGCCAACGTCCTGACTTTC
CASSLLGQGAGANVLTF
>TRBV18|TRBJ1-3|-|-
TGTGCCAGCTCACAACTATCAGTGAGCTCTGGAAACACCATATATTTT
CASSQLSVSSGNTIYF
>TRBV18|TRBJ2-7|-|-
TGTGCCAGTGCGGGTGTGGTTTCCTACGAGCAGTACTTC
CASAGVVSYEQYF
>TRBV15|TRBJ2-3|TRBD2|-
TGTGCCACCAGCAGAGCCGTCCGGTGGCTAGCGGGGAGAGATACGCAGTATTTT
CATSRAVRWLAGRDTQYF